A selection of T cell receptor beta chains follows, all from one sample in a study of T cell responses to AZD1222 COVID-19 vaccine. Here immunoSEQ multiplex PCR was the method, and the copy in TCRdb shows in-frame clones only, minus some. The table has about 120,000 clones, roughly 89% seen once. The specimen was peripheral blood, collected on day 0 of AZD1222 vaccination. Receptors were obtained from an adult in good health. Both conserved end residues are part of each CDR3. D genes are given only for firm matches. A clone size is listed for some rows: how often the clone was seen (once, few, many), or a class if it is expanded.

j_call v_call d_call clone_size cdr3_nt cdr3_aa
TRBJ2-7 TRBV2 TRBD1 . TGTGCCAGCAGCCGGGACAGGGTAAACGAGCAGTACTTC CASSRDRVNEQYF
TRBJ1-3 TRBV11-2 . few TGTGCCAGCAGCTTTGTTGGAAGGGGCAGCTCTGGAAACACCATATATTTT CASSFVGRGSSGNTIYF
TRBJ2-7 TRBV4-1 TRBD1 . TGCGCCAGCAGCCAAGAGGGACAGGTAATCTACGAGCAGTACTTC CASSQEGQVIYEQYF
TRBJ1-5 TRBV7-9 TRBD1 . TGTGCCAGCAGCTTAGGTTCAGGGGGCGTGGAGCCCCAGCATTTT CASSLGSGGVEPQHF
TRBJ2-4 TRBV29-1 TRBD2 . TGCAGCGTTGGACTAGCGGGAGTAAAGAACATTCAGTACTTC CSVGLAGVKNIQYF
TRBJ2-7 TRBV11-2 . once TGTGCCAGCAGCACCCATCTCCGCGGGCCGGGAGAGCAGTACTTC CASSTHLRGPGEQYF
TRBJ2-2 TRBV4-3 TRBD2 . TGCGCCAGCAGCCAAACTAGCGGGAGTAGGGCCGGGGAGCTGTTTTTT CASSQTSGSRAGELFF
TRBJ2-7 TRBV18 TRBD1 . TGTGCCAGCTCGCGGGACAGGGCGGCCGAGCAGTACTTC CASSRDRAAEQYF
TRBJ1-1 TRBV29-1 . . TGCAGCGTTGTGAGGGGCACTGAAGCTTTCTTT CSVVRGTEAFF
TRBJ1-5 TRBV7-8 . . TGTGCCAGCAGCTTAGCTGGGGCCAATAGCAATCAGCCCCAGCATTTT CASSLAGANSNQPQHF
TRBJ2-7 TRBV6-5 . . TGTGCCAGCAGTTACTACGGCTACGAGCAGTACTTC CASSYYGYEQYF
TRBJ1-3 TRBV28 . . TGTGCCAGCAGTTTAATCGCTGGAAACACCATATATTTT CASSLIAGNTIYF
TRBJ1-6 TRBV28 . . TGTGCCAGCAGTTTATCGGACAGAGGTTCACCCCTCCACTTT CASSLSDRGSPLHF
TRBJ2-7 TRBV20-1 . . TGCAGTGCTAGTCTGACGACTGATTACTCCTACGAGCAGTACTTC CSASLTTDYSYEQYF
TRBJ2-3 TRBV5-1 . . TGCGCCAGCAGCGTAAGGGGCGCGGAAGATACGCAGTATTTT CASSVRGAEDTQYF
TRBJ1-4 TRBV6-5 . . TGTGCCAGCAAGATGGGACGGCTTAATGAAAAACTGTTTTTT CASKMGRLNEKLFF
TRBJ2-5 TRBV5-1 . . TGCGCCAGCAGCTTTAAGCGCCAAGAGACCCAGTACTTC CASSFKRQETQYF
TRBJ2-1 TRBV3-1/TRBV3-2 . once TGTGCCAGCAGCCAAGCGGGACTCCCTGCCAATGAGCAGTTCTTC CASSQAGLPANEQFF
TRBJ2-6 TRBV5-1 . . TGCGCCAGCAGCTTGGGTACGGGGAGCGGGGCCAACGTCCTGACTTTC CASSLGTGSGANVLTF
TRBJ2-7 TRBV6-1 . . TGTGCCAGCAGTGAAGAGGCGAGGGCGGACTTTAGGGGGCAGTACTTC CASSEEARADFRGQYF
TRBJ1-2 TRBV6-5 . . TGTGCCAGCAGTTACTCATCACGGGGCGGCTATGGCTACACCTTC CASSYSSRGGYGYTF
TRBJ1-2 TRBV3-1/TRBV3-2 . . TGTGCCAGCAGCCATTCGTCGCAGGTGGGCTATGGCTACACCTTC CASSHSSQVGYGYTF
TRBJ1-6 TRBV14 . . TGTGCCAGCAGCCCCTCGGCAGGGTTTTCACCCCTCCACTTT CASSPSAGFSPLHF
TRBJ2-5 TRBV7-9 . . TGTGCCAGCAGCTCCGGGAGACAGGAAGAGACCCAGTACTTC CASSSGRQEETQYF
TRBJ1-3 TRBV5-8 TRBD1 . TGTGCCACCGACAGGGTTGGAAACACCATATATTTT CATDRVGNTIYF
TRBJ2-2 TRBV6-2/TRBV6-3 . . TGTGCCAGCAGTAGGACGGGACTCAACACCGGGGAGCTGTTTTTT CASSRTGLNTGELFF
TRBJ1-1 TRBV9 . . TGTGCCAGCAGCGCGGGACGGACGAACACTGAAGCTTTCTTT CASSAGRTNTEAFF
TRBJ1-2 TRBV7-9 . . TGTGCCAGCAGCTTAGCTACCGGCGTGGAAGGCTACACCTTC CASSLATGVEGYTF
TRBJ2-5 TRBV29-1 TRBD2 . TGCAGCGTTGAACTAGCGGGAGCTCAAGGGAGTGTGACCCAGTACTTC CSVELAGAQGSVTQYF
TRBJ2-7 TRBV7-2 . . TGTGCCAGCAGCTTAGGTCCGATCTCCTACGAGCAGTACTTC CASSLGPISYEQYF
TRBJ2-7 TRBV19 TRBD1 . TGTGCCAGTAGTGACAGGGATTCTACTCCCTACGAGCAGTACTTC CASSDRDSTPYEQYF
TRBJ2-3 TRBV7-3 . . TGTGCCAGCAGCTTAGCAGGGTCAGATACGCAGTATTTT CASSLAGSDTQYF
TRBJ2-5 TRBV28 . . TGTGCCAGCAGTTCGGGGGCCAGGGGCCGTGGAGAGACCCAGTACTTC CASSSGARGRGETQYF
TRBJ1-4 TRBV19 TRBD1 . TGTGCCAGTAGTATTGGGACAGGGCTGGAAAAACTGTTTTTT CASSIGTGLEKLFF
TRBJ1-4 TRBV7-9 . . TGTGCCAGCAGCTCGGGGCGGACGGGGAGTGAAAAACTGTTTTTT CASSSGRTGSEKLFF
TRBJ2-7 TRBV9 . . TGTGCCAGCAGCGTCGCATCCCAGGGCTACGAGCAGTACTTC CASSVASQGYEQYF
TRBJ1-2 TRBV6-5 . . TGTGCCAGCACCCAAGGAGAGGGCCTCTATGGCTACACCTTC CASTQGEGLYGYTF
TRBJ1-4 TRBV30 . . TGTGCCTGGAGCGAAGTAAGAAAACTGTTTTTT CAWSEVRKLFF
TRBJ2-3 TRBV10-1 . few TGCGCCAGCAGCGTGGGGCCTAATGAGTGGGCCCCGGGTACGCAGTATTTT CASSVGPNEWAPGTQYF
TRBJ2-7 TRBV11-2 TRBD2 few TGTGCCAGCAGCTTAGACCCTAGCGGGAGGGTCGAGCAGTACTTC CASSLDPSGRVEQYF
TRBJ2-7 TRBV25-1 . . TGTGCCAGCAGTGCGCGGACAGACCCCTCCTACGAGCAGTACTTC CASSARTDPSYEQYF
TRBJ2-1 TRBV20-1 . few TGCAGTACCCTAGGAAATGAGCAGTTCTTC CSTLGNEQFF
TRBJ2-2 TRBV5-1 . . TGCGCCAGCAGCTTGAATGGTGGGAACACCGGGGAGCTGTTTTTT CASSLNGGNTGELFF
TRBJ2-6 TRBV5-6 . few TGTGCCAGCAGCTTGCTCGAGGGGGGTCGGGCCAACGTCCTGACTTTC CASSLLEGGRANVLTF
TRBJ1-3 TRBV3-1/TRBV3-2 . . TGTGCCAGCAGCCACCCAGCTTCCTTCTCTGGAAACACCATATATTTT CASSHPASFSGNTIYF
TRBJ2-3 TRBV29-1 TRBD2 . TGCAGCGTTGTGGAAGCGGGAGGACTCACAGATACGCAGTATTTT CSVVEAGGLTDTQYF
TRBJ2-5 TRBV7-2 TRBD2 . TGTGCCAGCAGCTCCGGACTAGCGGGAGGGCAAGAGACCCAGTACTTC CASSSGLAGGQETQYF
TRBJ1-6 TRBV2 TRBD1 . TGTGCCAGCAGTGAGGGTCAGGGGGGTAGTTCACCCCTCCACTTT CASSEGQGGSSPLHF
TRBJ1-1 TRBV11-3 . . TGTGCCAGCAGCTACGAATCGAACACTGAAGCTTTCTTT CASSYESNTEAFF
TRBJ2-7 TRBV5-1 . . TGCGCCAGCAGCTCTACAACAGGACAAAGCTCCTACGAGCAGTACTTC CASSSTTGQSSYEQYF
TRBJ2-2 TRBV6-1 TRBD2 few TGTGCCAGCAGTGGAGTTTTGCGGGAGAGAAACGGGGAGCTGTTTTTT CASSGVLRERNGELFF
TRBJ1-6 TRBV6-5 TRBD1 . TGTGCCGGCAGACAGGGCTCCTATAATTCACCCCTCCACTTT CAGRQGSYNSPLHF
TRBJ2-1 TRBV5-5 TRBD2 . TGTGCCACCTCCCTAGCGACCCGGGGGGGGGAGCAGTTCTTC CATSLATRGGEQFF
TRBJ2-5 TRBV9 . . TGTGCCAGCAGCGATGCCAGGGACTTCCGAGAGACCCAGTACTTC CASSDARDFRETQYF
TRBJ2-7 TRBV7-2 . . TGTGCCAGCAGCTCCCGACTGGGCCGAGCCTACGAGCAGTACTTC CASSSRLGRAYEQYF
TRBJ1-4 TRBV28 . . TGTGCCAGCAGTTTTACACGGGGAAATGAAAAACTGTTTTTT CASSFTRGNEKLFF
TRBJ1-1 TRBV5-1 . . TGCGCCAGCAGCTTGGAGGACGAAGCTTTCTTT CASSLEDEAFF
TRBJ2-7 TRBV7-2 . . TGTGCCAGCAGCCCCCCGGTCATGGGGGGCGAGCAGTACTTC CASSPPVMGGEQYF
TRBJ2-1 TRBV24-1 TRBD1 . TGTGCCACCAGTCCCAGGGGGCCGTTGTATGAGCAGTTCTTC CATSPRGPLYEQFF